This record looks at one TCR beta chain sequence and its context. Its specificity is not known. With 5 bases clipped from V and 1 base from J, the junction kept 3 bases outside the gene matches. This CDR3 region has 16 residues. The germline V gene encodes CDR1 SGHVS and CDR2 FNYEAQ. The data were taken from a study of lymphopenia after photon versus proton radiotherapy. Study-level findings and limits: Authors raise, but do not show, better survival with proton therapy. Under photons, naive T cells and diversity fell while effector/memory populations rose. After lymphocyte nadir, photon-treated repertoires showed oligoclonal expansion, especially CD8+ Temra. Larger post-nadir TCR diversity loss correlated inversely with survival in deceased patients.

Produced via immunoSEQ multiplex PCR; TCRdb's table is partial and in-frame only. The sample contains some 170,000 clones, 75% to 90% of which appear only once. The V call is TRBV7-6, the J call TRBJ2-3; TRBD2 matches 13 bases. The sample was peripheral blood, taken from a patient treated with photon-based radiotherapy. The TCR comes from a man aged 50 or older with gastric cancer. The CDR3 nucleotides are TGTGCCAGCAGCCTACTAGCGGGAGGGGGCACAGATACGCAGTATTTT. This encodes CASSLLAGGGTDTQYF.